Below, one TCR beta chain is given with its context. Its antigen is not identified. These data are taken from a study of glioma-infiltrating T cells after dendritic cell vaccination. Turning to the study itself: At biweekly intervals, patients got three intradermal dendritic cell vaccine injections. General study findings and limits: Higher pretreatment TIL content predicted longer progression-free time and survival.

The immunoSEQ assay amplified TCRB CDR3 from up to 2 ug DNA. Produced via immunoSEQ multiplex PCR; TCRdb's table is partial and in-frame only. In the table there are about 95,000 clones, approximately 87% of which are singletons. Trimming cost V 6 bases and J 3 bases, with 11 bases left between them. Germline V gene sequence: CDR1 SQVTM, CDR2 ANQGSEA. The CDR3 is 12 amino acids. PBMC sampling occurred before vaccination, two weeks after the third dose, and at progression. V gene TRBV29-1 combines with J gene TRBJ1-1, with D possibly being TRBD1 (5 bases). The receptor was isolated from a human donor with glioblastoma. The sample consisted of blood, taken before dendritic cell vaccination. Here the CDR3 DNA reads TGCAGCGTCCTGGGAGGGGACACTGAAGCTTTCTTT. Protein: CSVLGGDTEAFF.